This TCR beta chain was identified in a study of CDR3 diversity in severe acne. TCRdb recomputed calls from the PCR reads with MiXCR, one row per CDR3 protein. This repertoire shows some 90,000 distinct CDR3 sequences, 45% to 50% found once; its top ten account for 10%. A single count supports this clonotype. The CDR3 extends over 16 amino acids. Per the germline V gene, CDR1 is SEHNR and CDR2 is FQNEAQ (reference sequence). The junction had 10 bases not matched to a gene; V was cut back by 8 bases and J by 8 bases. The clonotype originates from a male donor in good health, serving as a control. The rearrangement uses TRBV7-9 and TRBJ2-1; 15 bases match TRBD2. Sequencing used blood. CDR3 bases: TGTGCCAGCGCCGGACTAGCGGGAGGGCCGGCGGATGAGCAGTTCTTC. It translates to CASAGLAGGPADEQFF.